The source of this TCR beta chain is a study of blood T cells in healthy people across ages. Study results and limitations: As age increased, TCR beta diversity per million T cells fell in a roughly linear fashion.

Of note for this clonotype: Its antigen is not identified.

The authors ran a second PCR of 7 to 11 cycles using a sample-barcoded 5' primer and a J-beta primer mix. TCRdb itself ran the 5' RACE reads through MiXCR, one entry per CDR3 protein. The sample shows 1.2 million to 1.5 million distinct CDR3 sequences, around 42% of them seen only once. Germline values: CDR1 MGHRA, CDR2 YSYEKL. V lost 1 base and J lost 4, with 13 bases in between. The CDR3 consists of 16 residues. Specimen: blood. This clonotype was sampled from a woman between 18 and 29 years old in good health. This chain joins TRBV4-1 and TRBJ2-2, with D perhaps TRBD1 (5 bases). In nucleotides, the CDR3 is TGCGCCAGCAGCCAAGTTTCCGGACACCTCACCGGGGAGCTGTTTTTT. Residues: CASSQVSGHLTGELFF.